These 2 T cell receptor beta chains share one sample of origin, sequenced in a study of blood T cell repertoires in COVID-19. Some clones are missing from TCRdb's copy, which holds only in-frame ones; the method was immunoSEQ multiplex PCR. Of 250,000 to 300,000 clones detected, around nine tenths appear once; the ten largest clones hold under 15%. Material: peripheral blood. The receptors were gathered from an older woman with acute or convalescent COVID-19.

The genes are TRBV6-5 and TRBJ2-3; 13 bases line up with TRBD2. The CDR3 has 14 residues. Trimming took 9 bases from V and 6 from J; bases not matched to a gene: 6. Per the germline V gene, CDR1 is MNHEY and CDR2 is SVGAGI. CDR3 protein: CASGTSGNRDTQYF. The CDR3 nucleotides are TGTGCCAGTGGGACTAGCGGGAATAGGGATACGCAGTATTTT.

The V gene is TRBV6-6, the J gene TRBJ1-5; unclear D gene. Between the trimmed V and J ends, which lost 5 bases and 0 bases, there was a span of 5 bases. Germline CDR1 reads MNHNY; CDR2 reads SVGAGI (reference sequence). The CDR3 runs 13 residues. The CDR3 bases are TGTGCCAGCAGTCCAAATAGCAATCAGCCCCAGCATTTT. This codes for CASSPNSNQPQHF.